This T cell receptor (beta chain) derives from a study of blood T cell repertoires in COVID-19. Sequenced by immunoSEQ multiplex PCR; TCRdb stores in-frame clones only, minus some. The sample consists of 200,000 to 300,000 clones, around 89% of them appearing once. Source material: peripheral blood. The TCR sequence derives from a man aged 55 to 69 who had recovered from COVID-19.

For the CDR3, the DNA is TGCGCCAGCAGCCTACAGATTAAGAACACTGAAGCTTTCTTT. It yields the protein CASSLQIKNTEAFF. The V call is TRBV5-1, the J call TRBJ1-1; no definite D call. V was clipped by 4 bases and J by 1 base, with 11 bases between them. The CDR3 covers 14 residues. Germline V gene sequence: CDR1 SGHRS, CDR2 YFSETQ.